This T cell receptor beta chain was observed in a study of blood T cell repertoires in COVID-19. At the level of the study: The study drew acute and convalescent COVID-19 samples from the United States, Italy and Spain. T cells, B-cell-depleted T cells, or PBMCs supplied cDNA or gDNA.

Original methodology: The authors estimated nucleated cell counts from reference gene primer amplification. TCRdb's table, derived via immunoSEQ multiplex PCR, lists solely in-frame clones and lacks some. V, J and clone size were drawn from that table, and D and trimming were deduced from the DNA. The sample lists approximately 160,000 clones; around 85% were seen once. This sequence was found in a man between 60 and 75 years old who had recovered from COVID-19. Sequencing used peripheral blood.

For the CDR3, the DNA is TGCGCCAGCAGTTTCGACAGGGATGATAATTCACCCCTCCACTTT. It specifies CASSFDRDDNSPLHF. The rearrangement links TRBV10-2 to TRBJ1-6; 7 nucleotides agree with TRBD1. The V segment lost 5 bases and the J segment 5 bases; nucleotides outside the gene matches: 6. Per the germline V gene, CDR1 is WSHSY and CDR2 is SAAADI. There are 15 residues in the CDR3.